The next 13 T cell receptor beta chains were all read from a single sample in a study of shared clonotypes between healthy human individuals. Sequencing was performed with immunoSEQ multiplex PCR; in TCRdb, only in-frame clones are kept and a portion is missing. Of fewer than 600,000 clones listed, around 77% are singletons. Sequences were obtained from PBMCs. The receptors originated from a woman between 40 and 55 years old in good health. Some clones in this sample may be carry-over from other donors' samples.

This clone occurred once. This chain connects TRBV2 to TRBJ2-7, with D perhaps matching TRBD2 (5 bases). Germline assignment: CDR1 SNHLY and CDR2 FYNNEI. This CDR3 is 14 amino acids long. Between the trimmed V and J ends, which lost 2 bases and 7 bases, there was a span of 15 bases. CDR3 DNA: TGTGCCAGCAGTGAAAATACGGTCGGGATGGAGCAGTACTTC. It translates to CASSENTVGMEQYF.

This clone was counted a few times. CDR3 nucleotides: TGCGCCAGCAGTTTCGCCGGGACTAGCACCAATGAGCAGTTCTTC. This translates into CASSFAGTSTNEQFF. The rearrangement links TRBV10-1 to TRBJ2-1; 9 nucleotides line up with TRBD2. The V gene's germline CDR1 is WNHNN and CDR2 SYGVQD (reference sequence). V was clipped by 5 bases and J by 6 bases; unmatched bases: 8. This CDR3 is 15 amino acids long.

The chain uses TRBV7-3 and TRBJ2-7; 14 nucleotides agree with TRBD2. This CDR3 is 15 amino acids long. Germline CDR1 and CDR2: SGHTA and FQGTGA. V was pared by 5 bases and J by 3 bases, with 3 bases of the junction left unmatched. Here the CDR3 reads CASSHGTSGSYEQYF. The CDR3 DNA reads TGTGCCAGCAGCCACGGGACTAGCGGGAGCTACGAGCAGTACTTC.

This sequence joins TRBV6-5 and TRBJ2-2; D unclear. The CDR3 consists of 15 residues. Looked up from germline, CDR1 is MNHEY and CDR2 is SVGAGI. The V and J ends lost 0 bases and 9 bases respectively, with 14 bases between them. CDR3 nucleotide sequence: TGTGCCAGCAGTTACTCGAGTCTCCCACCTAGGGAGCTGTTTTTT. Translation: CASSYSSLPPRELFF.

The CDR3 here is CAWEGGGGNQPQHF. In nucleotides, the CDR3 is TGTGCCTGGGAAGGTGGCGGGGGCAATCAGCCCCAGCATTTT. The gene calls are TRBV30 and TRBJ1-5; no definite D call. This CDR3 spans 14 amino acids. V lost 5 bases to trimming and J lost 2 bases, with 13 bases between them. CDR1 and CDR2 (germline): GTSNPN, SVGIG (reference sequence). The full variable domain, rest sourced from reference TRBV30 and TRBJ1-5, is SQTIHQWPATLVQPVGSPLSLECTVEGTSNPNLYWYRQAAGRGLQLLFYSVGIGQISSEVPQNLSASRPQDRQFILSSKKLLLSDSGFYLCAWEGGGGNQPQHFGDGTRLSIL.

The chain has TRBV5-4 and TRBJ2-7; D possibly corresponds to TRBD2 (6 bases). This CDR3 has 15 residues. Trimming removed 0 bases at V and 9 bases at J, with 19 bases between. Germline V gives CDR1 SGHNT, CDR2 YYREEE (reference sequence). The CDR3 spells CASSLDFSGGSGQYF. The CDR3 DNA follows: TGTGCCAGCAGCTTGGATTTTAGCGGCGGTTCGGGGCAGTACTTC. Variable domain in full (rest from reference TRBV5-4 and TRBJ2-7): ETGVTQSPTHLIKTRGQQVTLRCSSQSGHNTVSWYQQALGQGPQFIFQYYREEENGRGNFPPRFSGLQFPNYSSELNVNALELDDSALYLCASSLDFSGGSGQYFGPGTRLTVT.

The V call is TRBV6-5, the J call TRBJ1-1, with TRBD1 matching over 9 bases. J was trimmed by 5 bases and V by 4 bases; bases with no gene match: 11. This CDR3 region has 16 residues. Germline V gives CDR1 MNHEY, CDR2 SVGAGI. The DNA for the CDR3 is TGTGCCAGCAGTTCATCCACCGGGACAGGGACTACTGAAGCTTTCTTT. Residues: CASSSSTGTGTTEAFF.

The chain joins TRBV2 to TRBJ1-4; D ambiguous. V gave up 8 bases and J gave up 8 bases, with 12 bases separating them. Germline lookup yields CDR1 SNHLY and CDR2 FYNNEI. The CDR3 sequence is 12 residues long. The CDR3 nucleotides read TGTGCCAGCGGAAGACACGGGGAAAAACTGTTTTTT. Translation gives CASGRHGEKLFF.

The chain combines TRBV7-3 with TRBJ2-2; D may match TRBD1 or TRBD2 (5 bases each). Trimming took off 5 bases at V and 6 bases at J, with 13 bases between the two ends. The germline CDR1 and CDR2 sequences are SGHTA and FQGTGA. The CDR3 totals 14 residues. CDR3 sequence: CASSAVGGAGELFF. The DNA for the CDR3 is TGTGCCAGCAGCGCCGTTGGGGGTGCCGGGGAGCTGTTTTTT.

This clone was observed many times. This chain joins TRBV29-1 and TRBJ2-1; tentatively, D is TRBD2 (6 bases). Deletions cut 5 bases from V and 2 bases from J, with 13 bases between. Germline V gives CDR1 SQVTM, CDR2 ANQGSEA. The CDR3 is 14 amino acids. The CDR3 spells CSVRTRGTYNEQFF. In DNA, the CDR3 is TGCAGCGTTCGGACCCGCGGGACCTACAATGAGCAGTTCTTC.

J is TRBJ1-5 and V is TRBV27; TRBD1 matches 7 bases. Germline CDR1 reads MNHEY; CDR2 reads SMNVEV (reference sequence). J gave up 6 bases and V 6 bases, and 11 bases lay outside the gene matches. This CDR3 has 15 amino acids. The CDR3 loop reads CASRPTGAAGQPQHF. CDR3 bases: TGTGCCAGCAGGCCAACAGGGGCGGCGGGTCAGCCCCAGCATTTT.

This chain links TRBV2 with TRBJ1-1, with a weak D call TRBD1 (5 bases). The length of the CDR3 is 11 residues. In germline, CDR1 is SNHLY, CDR2 FYNNEI. The germline V and J ends were trimmed by 7 bases and 6 bases, with 9 bases remaining between them. The CDR3 DNA reads TGTGCCAGCACCGACAGCCCTGAAGCTTTCTTT. Its translation is CASTDSPEAFF. Full variable domain (remainder filled in from reference TRBV2 and TRBJ1-1): EPEVTQTPSHQVTQMGQEVILRCVPISNHLYFYWYRQILGQKVEFLVSFYNNEISEKSEIFDDQFSVERPDGSNFTLKIRSTKLEDSAMYFCASTDSPEAFFGQGTRLTVV.

The rearrangement links TRBV28 to TRBJ1-2; D is unresolved. Germline V gene sequence: CDR1 MDHEN, CDR2 SYDVKM. There are 14 residues in the CDR3. V was clipped by 8 bases and J by 2 bases, with 15 bases between them. CDR3 residues: CASLTGGRNYGYTF. The CDR3 DNA sequence: TGTGCCAGCCTGACTGGTGGCAGAAACTATGGCTACACCTTC.